The 29 T cell receptor beta chains reported below all come from one sample, sequenced in a study of blood T cells in healthy people across ages. It was with a sample-barcoded 5' primer and a J-beta primer mix that a second PCR of about 6 to 12 cycles was run. MiXCR was run by TCRdb on the 5' RACE reads, yielding one entry per CDR3 protein. The sample consists of about 1,500,000 distinct CDR3 sequences, about 40% of them appearing once. Sequencing was performed on blood. The receptors derive from a woman under 30 in good health.

The J gene is TRBJ2-2, the V gene TRBV18; D assignment may be TRBD1 or TRBD2 (5 bases each). The germline CDR1 and CDR2 sequences are KGHSH and LQKENI. Trimming removed 4 bases at V and 5 bases at J, with 14 bases between. The CDR3 has 15 residues. CDR3 loop: CASSRDQRRTGELFF. In DNA, the CDR3 is TGTGCCAGCTCACGGGACCAGCGGCGAACCGGGGAGCTGTTTTTT.

CDR3 nucleotides: TGCGCCAGCAGCCTTTACAGGGGGCCCTCCTACGAGCAGTACTTC. It yields the protein CASSLYRGPSYEQYF. The chain joins TRBV4-1 to TRBJ2-7, with 9 bases identical to TRBD1. CDR1 MGHRA and CDR2 YSYEKL come from the germline V gene. The CDR3 totals 15 residues. V lost 4 bases and J lost 0; bases outside the gene matches: 4.

Only a few counts were recorded for this clonotype. The rearrangement links TRBV12-5 to TRBJ2-1; D is unclear. Germline V CDR1 and CDR2: LGHNT, FRNRAP. This CDR3 is built from 14 residues. With 3 bases removed from V and 0 bases from J, the gap between germline ends came to 6 bases. CDR3 region: CASGLGDSYNEQFF. The DNA of the CDR3 is TGTGCTAGTGGTTTAGGTGACTCCTACAATGAGCAGTTCTTC.

The chain carries TRBV7-6 and TRBJ2-7; D might be TRBD1 or TRBD2, each matching 5 bases. CDR1 is SGHVS and CDR2 is FNYEAQ in the germline V gene. V lost 4 bases and J 3 bases, leaving 19 bases between the germline ends. There are 16 residues in the CDR3. CDR3 bases: TGTGCCAGCAGCTCCAAGAGGGACCCAAGAGTCTACGAGCAGTACTTC. Translated: CASSSKRDPRVYEQYF. The full variable domain, its missing parts supplied by reference TRBV7-6 and TRBJ2-7, is GAGVSQSPRYKVTKRGQDVALRCDPISGHVSLYWYRQALGQGPEFLTYFNYEAQQDKSGLPNDRFSAERPEGSISTLTIQRTEQRDSAMYRCASSSKRDPRVYEQYFGPGTRLTVT.

CDR3 loop: CASRSADANTEAFF. The CDR3 DNA reads as TGTGCCAGCAGATCGGCGGACGCGAACACTGAAGCTTTCTTT. The chain recombines TRBV27 with TRBJ1-1; D unclear. Germline V gene data show CDR1 as MNHEY and CDR2 as SMNVEV (reference sequence). V was clipped by 6 bases and J by 1 base, with 12 bases between them. The CDR3 length is 14 residues.

This chain joins TRBV20-1 and TRBJ2-7; TRBD2 agrees at 10 bases. Germline trimming cut 6 bases from V and 0 bases from J; bases unmatched to any gene: 17. CDR1 and CDR2 from the germline V gene are DFQATT and SNEGSKA (reference sequence). The CDR3 spans 18 residues. Here the CDR3 reads CSAPGDASGGLGSYEQYF. As DNA, the CDR3 is TGCAGTGCACCAGGGGATGCTAGCGGGGGACTTGGCTCCTACGAGCAGTACTTC.

The chain combines TRBV7-9 with TRBJ2-1; D unclear. The V end lost 1 base, the J end lost 7 bases, and 11 bases lay between the germline ends. The CDR3 contains 14 residues. CDR1 SEHNR and CDR2 FQNEAQ come from the germline V gene (reference sequence). CDR3 loop: CASSLERSWNEQFF. The CDR3 region has the DNA TGTGCCAGCAGCTTAGAGAGAAGCTGGAATGAGCAGTTCTTC.

The J gene is TRBJ2-5, the V gene TRBV4-1; D uncertain. Germline V gene lookup returns CDR1 MGHRA and CDR2 YSYEKL. V lost 3 bases and J lost 0, with 17 bases in between. The CDR3 is made up of 17 amino acids. The chain's CDR3 is CASSHPASQINQETQYF. The CDR3 DNA follows: TGCGCCAGCAGCCACCCCGCGTCGCAGATCAACCAAGAGACCCAGTACTTC.

This rearrangement joins TRBV6-5 to TRBJ2-3; possibly TRBD1 or TRBD2 for D (5 bases each). Germline CDR1 MNHEY, CDR2 SVGAGI. The CDR3 length is 16 residues. Trimming removed 8 bases from V and 6 bases from J, with 24 bases in between. The CDR3 DNA sequence: TGTGCCAGCTCGCCTCCGTCGGGACCACAAGGTGATACGCAGTATTTT. Translated, it gives CASSPPSGPQGDTQYF.

This clonotype appeared a few times. This chain joins TRBV10-3 and TRBJ2-2, with 7 bases identical to TRBD1. The CDR3 runs 15 residues. Unmatched junction bases numbered 10, after V lost 8 bases and J lost 4 bases. Germline V lookup: CDR1 ENHRY, CDR2 SYGVKD. The CDR3, as DNA: TGTGCCATCGGAGACAGGGATTCGATCACCGGGGAGCTGTTTTTT. Amino acid sequence: CAIGDRDSITGELFF.

This chain links TRBV10-3 with TRBJ2-7, with 7 bases matching TRBD2. Germline CDR1 and CDR2: ENHRY and SYGVKD. V gave up 2 bases and J gave up 2 bases; unmatched junction bases: 3. The CDR3 consists of 14 residues. The CDR3 here is CAISEGSGPYEQYF. Written as DNA, the CDR3 is TGTGCCATCAGTGAGGGTAGCGGGCCCTACGAGCAGTACTTC.

The V gene is TRBV5-4, the J gene TRBJ2-1; TRBD1 might be the D (6 bases). From germline, CDR1 is SGHNT and CDR2 YYREEE (reference sequence). This CDR3 is built from 15 residues. Trimming removed 1 base at V and 2 bases at J, with 10 bases between. CDR3 region: CASSLWGTPYNEQFF. As DNA, the CDR3 is TGTGCCAGCAGCTTGTGGGGGACACCCTACAATGAGCAGTTCTTC. Full variable domain (rest looked up from reference TRBV5-4 and TRBJ2-1): ETGVTQSPTHLIKTRGQQVTLRCSSQSGHNTVSWYQQALGQGPQFIFQYYREEENGRGNFPPRFSGLQFPNYSSELNVNALELDDSALYLCASSLWGTPYNEQFFGPGTRLTVL.

V is TRBV6-5 and J is TRBJ1-1; D is perhaps TRBD1 (6 bases). Germline V gene sequence: CDR1 MNHEY, CDR2 SVGAGI. V was trimmed by 6 bases and J by 9 bases, leaving 17 bases between them. The CDR3 is made up of 13 amino acids. CDR3 protein: CASRLSTGTQAFF. The CDR3 DNA sequence: TGTGCCAGCAGGCTCTCCACCGGGACACAAGCTTTCTTT.

This clonotype has a handful of counts. The chain links TRBV7-9 to TRBJ1-5, with D hard to call. This CDR3 has 15 residues. Germline values: CDR1 SEHNR, CDR2 FQNEAQ (reference sequence). V gave up 5 bases and J gave up 4 bases, with 15 bases separating them. The CDR3 DNA follows: TGTGCCAGCAGCCCCAGTGGGATGGGTAATCAGCCCCAGCATTTT. Residues: CASSPSGMGNQPQHF.

There are a few counts of this clonotype. The chain couples TRBV6-5 to TRBJ2-5; maybe TRBD2 (5 bases). Judging by the DNA end, TRBJ2-7 fits better; the J call may be wrong. In germline, CDR1 is MNHEY, CDR2 SVGAGI. This CDR3 spans 16 amino acids. The CDR3 region has the DNA TGTGCCAGCAGTTACTCGATGGCTAGCCTGCCTTACGAGCAGTACTTC. This codes for CASSYSMASLPYEQYF.

A word on this clonotype: At one boundary the junction diverges from the germline segment, which might be a read error. The chain links TRBV18 to TRBJ1-5, with D hard to call. There are 14 residues in the CDR3. Germline assignment: CDR1 KGHSH and CDR2 LQKENI. CDR3 residues: CANSPGAAVQPQHF. DNA of the CDR3: TGTGCCAACTCACCAGGAGCAGCTGTGCAGCCCCAGCATTTT.

This clonotype was counted many times. A read error may account for a junction end that differs from germline. The V call is TRBV7-3, the J call TRBJ2-1, with 11 bases aligning to TRBD2. There are 15 residues in the CDR3. CDR1 is SGHTA and CDR2 is FQGTGA in the germline V gene. This chain's CDR3 is CASSLSGGDYNEQFF. In nucleotides, the CDR3 is TGCGCCAGCAGCCTTAGCGGGGGGGACTACAATGAGCAGTTCTTC.

This clonotype was counted once. This CDR3 is CSASSPPTSGTSTDTQYF. CDR3 in DNA: TGCAGTGCTAGCTCTCCCCCGACTAGCGGAACTAGCACAGATACGCAGTATTTT. This rearrangement joins TRBV20-1 to TRBJ2-3; TRBD2 agrees at 9 bases. CDR3 length equals 18 residues. Per the germline V gene, CDR1 is DFQATT and CDR2 is SNEGSKA (reference sequence). With V trimmed by 3 bases and J by 0 bases, 13 bases remained unmatched.

The CDR3 bases are TGCAGCGCTAGGGAGGGACAGGGGGCGTACGAGCAGTACTTC. This translates into CSAREGQGAYEQYF. This chain connects TRBV29-1 to TRBJ2-7, with TRBD1 identical over 12 bases. V lost 7 bases to trimming and J lost 4 bases; unmatched junction nucleotides: 8. The length of the CDR3 is 14 residues. Germline assignment: CDR1 SQVTM and CDR2 ANQGSEA.

The chain recombines TRBV4-1 with TRBJ2-1, with D possibly matching TRBD2 (6 bases). The CDR3 is 17 amino acids. Between the trimmed V and J ends, which lost 4 bases and 2 bases, there was a span of 18 bases. Looked up from germline, CDR1 is MGHRA and CDR2 is YSYEKL. The CDR3 reads CASSRRWASATYNEQFF. In DNA, the CDR3 is TGCGCCAGCAGCCGAAGATGGGCTAGCGCAACCTACAATGAGCAGTTCTTC.

This rearrangement joins TRBV11-2 to TRBJ2-1; D is undetermined. CDR3 length equals 15 residues. Germline CDR1 and CDR2: SGHAT and FQNNGV. Trimming removed 0 bases from V and 5 bases from J, with 11 bases in between. The CDR3 nucleotides read TGTGCCAGCAGCTTAGAGTTCGGGCTAAACAATGAGCAGTTCTTC. Amino acids: CASSLEFGLNNEQFF. Variable domain in full (rest from reference TRBV11-2 and TRBJ2-1): EAGVAQSPRYKIIEKRQSVAFWCNPISGHATLYWYQQILGQGPKLLIQFQNNGVVDDSQLPKDRFSAERLKGVDSTLKIQPAKLEDSAVYLCASSLEFGLNNEQFFGPGTRLTVL.

This clonotype appeared a few times. This chain uses TRBV5-1 with TRBJ2-1; D is ambiguous. Trimming left V 0 bases short and J 3 bases short, with 13 bases between. The germline CDR1 and CDR2 sequences are SGHRS and YFSETQ. The CDR3 loop spans 16 amino acids. CDR3 sequence reads: CASSLVGRSVYNEQFF. In DNA, the CDR3 is TGCGCCAGCAGCTTGGTTGGCCGCAGCGTCTACAATGAGCAGTTCTTC.

The rearrangement links TRBV12-3 or TRBV12-4 to TRBJ1-1; no definite D call. V shed 3 bases and J shed 0 bases, with 11 bases lying between them. This CDR3 contains 15 residues. The CDR3 nucleotides read TGTGCCAGCAGTTTTGAGTTCTACATGAACACTGAAGCTTTCTTT. It encodes CASSFEFYMNTEAFF.

This clonotype has only a few counts. This chain uses TRBV7-2 with TRBJ2-1; 8 nucleotides line up with TRBD2. Trimming at V came to 0 bases and at J to 9 bases, leaving 4 bases not matched to a gene. Germline V gene lookup returns CDR1 SGHTA and CDR2 FQGNSA. The CDR3 runs to 14 residues. The CDR3 is CASSLAGRASEQFF. CDR3 nucleotides: TGTGCCAGCAGCTTAGCCGGGAGGGCCAGTGAGCAGTTCTTC.

This chain connects TRBV20-1 to TRBJ1-1, with TRBD1 identical over 8 bases. There are 14 residues in the CDR3. V lost 0 bases, J lost 1 base, and 1 base stayed unmatched. CDR1 and CDR2 from the germline V gene are DFQATT and SNEGSKA (reference sequence). The CDR3 spells CSARDQGANTEAFF. In DNA form, the CDR3 reads TGCAGTGCTAGAGATCAGGGGGCGAACACTGAAGCTTTCTTT.

This chain uses TRBV14 with TRBJ1-2; no clear D gene. The CDR3 totals 14 residues. V was trimmed by 1 base and J by 11 bases, leaving 17 bases between them. Germline V gene data show CDR1 as SGHDN and CDR2 as FVKESK. In DNA form, the CDR3 reads TGTGCCAGCAGCCAAGTCGGACTCTCTTCTGGTTACACCTTC. This encodes CASSQVGLSSGYTF.

This clonotype was detected a few times. The chain carries TRBV25-1 and TRBJ1-1; D is unresolved. CDR3 length: 14 amino acids. The V gene's germline CDR1 is MGHDK and CDR2 SYGVNS. V shed 4 bases and J shed 5 bases, with 14 bases lying between them. The CDR3 loop is CASSVTGPFTEAFF. The CDR3 nucleotides are TGTGCCAGCAGTGTGACGGGCCCCTTTACTGAAGCTTTCTTT.

The chain couples TRBV7-9 to TRBJ1-5; D not resolved. CDR3 size: 16 residues. The germline V and J ends were trimmed by 1 base and 4 bases, with 14 bases remaining between them. Germline V gives CDR1 SEHNR, CDR2 FQNEAQ (reference sequence). CDR3 sequence reads: CASSLGAVAENQPQHF. The CDR3, as DNA: TGTGCCAGCAGCTTAGGGGCTGTGGCGGAGAATCAGCCCCAGCATTTT.

The chain couples TRBV6-5 to TRBJ2-4; D is possibly TRBD1 (6 bases). The end of the DNA aligns better with TRBJ2-5, so the J call may be wrong. CDR3 length equals 15 residues. Per germline, CDR1 MNHEY and CDR2 SVGAGI. This CDR3 is CASSYEPAGEETQYF. The CDR3 DNA follows: TGTGCCAGCAGTTACGAACCGGCAGGGGAAGAGACCCAGTACTTC.